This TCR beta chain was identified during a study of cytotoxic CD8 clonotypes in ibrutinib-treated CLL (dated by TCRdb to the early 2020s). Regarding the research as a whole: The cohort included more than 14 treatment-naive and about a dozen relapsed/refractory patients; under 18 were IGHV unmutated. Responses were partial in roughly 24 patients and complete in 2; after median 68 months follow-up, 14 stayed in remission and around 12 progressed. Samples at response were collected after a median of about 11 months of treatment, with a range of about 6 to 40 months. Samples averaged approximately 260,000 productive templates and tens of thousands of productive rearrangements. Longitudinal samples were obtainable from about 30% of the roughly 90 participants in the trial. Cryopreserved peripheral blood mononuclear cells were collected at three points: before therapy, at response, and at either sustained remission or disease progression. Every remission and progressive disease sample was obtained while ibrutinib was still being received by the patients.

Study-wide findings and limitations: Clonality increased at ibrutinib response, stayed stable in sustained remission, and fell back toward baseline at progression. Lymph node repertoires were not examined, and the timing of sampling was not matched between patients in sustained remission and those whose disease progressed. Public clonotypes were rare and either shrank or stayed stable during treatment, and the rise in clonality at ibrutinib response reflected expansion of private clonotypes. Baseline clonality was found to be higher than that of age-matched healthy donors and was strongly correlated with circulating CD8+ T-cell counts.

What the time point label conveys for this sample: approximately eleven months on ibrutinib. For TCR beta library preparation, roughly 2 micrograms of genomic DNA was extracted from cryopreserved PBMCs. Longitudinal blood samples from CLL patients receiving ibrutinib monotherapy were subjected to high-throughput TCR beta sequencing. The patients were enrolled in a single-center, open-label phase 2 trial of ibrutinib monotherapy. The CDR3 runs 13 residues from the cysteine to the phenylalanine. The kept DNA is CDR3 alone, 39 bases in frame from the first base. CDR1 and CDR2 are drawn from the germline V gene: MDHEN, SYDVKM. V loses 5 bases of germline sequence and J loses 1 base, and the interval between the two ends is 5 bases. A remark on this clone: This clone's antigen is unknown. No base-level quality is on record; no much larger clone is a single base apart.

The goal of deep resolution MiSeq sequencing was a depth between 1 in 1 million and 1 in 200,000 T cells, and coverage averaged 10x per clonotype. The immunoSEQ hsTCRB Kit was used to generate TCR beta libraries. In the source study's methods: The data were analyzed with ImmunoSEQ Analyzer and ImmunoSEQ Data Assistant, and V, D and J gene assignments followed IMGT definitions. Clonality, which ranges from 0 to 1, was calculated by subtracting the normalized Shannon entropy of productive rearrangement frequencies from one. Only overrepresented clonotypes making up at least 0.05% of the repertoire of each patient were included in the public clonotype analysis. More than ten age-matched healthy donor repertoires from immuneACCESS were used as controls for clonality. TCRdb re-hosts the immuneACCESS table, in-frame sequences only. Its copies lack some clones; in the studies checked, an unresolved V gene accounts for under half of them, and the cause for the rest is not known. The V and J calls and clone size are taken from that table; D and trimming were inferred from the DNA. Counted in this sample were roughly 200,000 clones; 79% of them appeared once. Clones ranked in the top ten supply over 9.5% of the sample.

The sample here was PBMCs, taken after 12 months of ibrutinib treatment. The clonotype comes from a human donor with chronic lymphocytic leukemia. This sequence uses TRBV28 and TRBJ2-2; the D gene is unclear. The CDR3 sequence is CASSLQNTGELFF. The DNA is TGTGCCAGCAGTCTCCAGAACACCGGGGAGCTGTTTTTT.